This T cell receptor beta chain was captured in a study of T cell changes during pregnancy in multiple sclerosis (dated by TCRdb to between 2018 and 2021). With respect to the entire study: The study looked at changes in the T cell repertoire across pregnancy in women with multiple sclerosis.

V loses 0 bases of germline sequence and J loses 1 base, and the interval between the two ends is 8 bases. The CDR3 starts with the cysteine, ends with the phenylalanine, and has 15 residues. Only the CDR3 region is kept as DNA, spanning 45 bases read in frame from base 1. Taken from the germline V gene, the CDR1 and CDR2 loops are SGHTA and FQGTGA. Comment on this clone: Its target antigen remains unknown. No much larger clonotype is one base removed from it; base qualities were not supplied.

To prepare the library, the immunoSEQ multiplex PCR assay was applied. This is the immuneACCESS table as TCRdb keeps it, with only in-frame sequences that have V and J called. A part of the clones is gone; compared with another copy, unresolved V genes explain less than half, and the rest is unexplained. The sample records 25,000 to 40,000 clones, around 90% of which are singletons. Around 8.2% of the sample belongs to the ten largest clones. The clonotype originates from a female donor with multiple sclerosis, enrolled in a pregnancy study. Specimen: CD8+ T cells from peripheral blood mononuclear cells, collected before pregnancy. Recombination linked TRBV7-3 to TRBJ2-3; no D segment can be confidently identified. CDR3 loop: CASSLTRWGTDTQYF. The bases read TGTGCCAGCAGCTTAACGAGGTGGGGCACAGATACGCAGTATTTT.